The 3 T cell receptor beta chains in this list originate from one sample, sequenced in a study of blood T cells in healthy people across ages. A second PCR, run for about 7 to 12 cycles, used a sample-barcoded 5' primer plus a J-beta primer mix. MiXCR, applied by TCRdb to the 5' RACE reads, yields one record per CDR3 protein. Here the sample spans approximately 2,000,000 distinct CDR3 sequences, about two fifths being singletons. The source material was blood. The receptors here all came from a human donor in good health.

CDR3 DNA sequence: TGTGCCAGCAGCCCCCAGGATGTTCGGAACACAGATACGCAGTATTTT. The encoded protein is CASSPQDVRNTDTQYF. This chain connects TRBV9 to TRBJ2-3; D is unresolved. This CDR3 spans 16 amino acids. Germline lookup yields CDR1 SGDLS and CDR2 YYNGEE. V was clipped by 4 bases and J by 2 bases, with 17 bases between them.

The chain uses TRBV9 and TRBJ2-1, with 13 bases matching TRBD2. Germline-derived CDR1 and CDR2 are SGDLS and YYNGEE. This CDR3 has 16 amino acids. The V segment lost 4 bases and the J segment 5 bases; nucleotides outside the gene matches: 6. The CDR3 spells CASSNRLAGGNNEQFF. In DNA form, the CDR3 reads TGTGCCAGCAGCAACAGACTAGCGGGGGGCAACAATGAGCAGTTCTTC.

This clonotype was counted only a few times. V usage is TRBV7-2 and J usage is TRBJ2-7; D is tentatively TRBD1 or TRBD2 (6 bases each). There are 13 residues in the CDR3. Germline CDR1 is SGHTA and CDR2 is FQGNSA. Between the trimmed V and J ends, which lost 8 bases and 2 bases, there was a span of 13 bases. The CDR3: CASRVEGAYEQYF. The CDR3, as DNA: TGTGCCAGCCGCGTGGAGGGGGCCTACGAGCAGTACTTC. The entire variable domain, with the rest obtained from reference TRBV7-2 and TRBJ2-7, is as follows: GAGVSQSPSNKVTEKGKDVELRCDPISGHTALYWYRQSLGQGLEFLIYFQGNSAPDKSGLPSDRFSAERTGGSVSTLTIQRTQQEDSAVYLCASRVEGAYEQYFGPGTRLTVT.